This T cell receptor beta chain was recovered during a study of blood T cell repertoires in COVID-19 (dated by TCRdb to the early 2020s). Looking at the study overall: Samples covering the acute and convalescent phases of COVID-19 were provided by collaborators in the United States, Italy and Spain. The material from the prospective study consisted of cDNA or gDNA derived from T cells, B-cell-depleted T cells, or PBMCs. Deeply sampled blood TCRbeta repertoires from subjects exposed to, actively infected with, or recovered from COVID-19 were included in the dataset. A freely available public database, intended as a resource for researchers studying the immune response to SARS-CoV-2, is where the repertoires were released. The samples were drawn from the first 160 participants of the ongoing ImmuneRACE study and from 1,254 subjects provided by 6 global collaborators. A de-identified subject ID, COVID-19 status, age in years and sex were almost always included in the sample metadata. Where available, HLA class I and class II types were obtained from metadata supplied by the sample provider rather than from assay-based typing. On the study overall, not on this receptor specifically: The amount of clinical and demographic metadata varied by source and participant and was provided uncurated.

TCRbeta CDR3 regions were amplified from genomic DNA using the immunoSEQ Assay, a bias-controlled multiplex PCR. Processing in the source paper ran as follows. The number of nucleated cells in each sample was estimated from the amplification of reference gene primers within the assay. Sequence reads were collapsed and filtered to measure the absolute abundance of every unique TCRbeta CDR3 rearrangement. Productive Simpson clonality was computed per sample as the square root of Simpson's diversity index over productive rearrangements. The table was pulled from immuneACCESS by TCRdb, which kept in-frame rearrangements only. Such tables lose some clones; where checked, under half of the loss comes from unresolved V genes, and the rest has no known cause. D and trimming come from the DNA, and the V and J calls and clone size come from that table. The sample table records about 68,000 clones; 80% to 90% of these occur just once. Jointly, the top ten make up 2.3% of the sample.

Each collaborating institution followed its own protocols to collect whole blood in K2EDTA tubes. For TCRbeta analysis, collaborators shipped samples in one of three forms: frozen whole blood, isolated PBMCs, or DNA extracted from either of those sample types. For this clone: There is no known antigen for this receptor. Base qualities are not provided; no much larger clone lies one nucleotide away.

The sequence was collected from a human donor in a cohort sampled during active COVID-19. Sequencing was carried out using peripheral blood.

The nucleotide sequence reads as follows: TGTGCCAGCTCACCTGCGGGGGGGTCCTACGAGCAGTACTTC. Translated, it gives CASSPAGGSYEQYF. This receptor chain uses TRBV18 and TRBJ2-7, with 9 bases aligning to TRBD2. The CDR3 sequence holds 14 residues, the cysteine and phenylalanine included. The kept DNA is CDR3 alone, 42 bases in frame from the first base. The germline V gene sets CDR1 to KGHSH and CDR2 to LQKENI. Trimming accounts for 3 bases at V and 1 base at J, while the number of junction bases matched to no gene is 1.